This T cell receptor beta chain is from a study of beta chain features in type 1 diabetes. The CDR3 runs to 13 residues. Germline V gene lookup returns CDR1 LNHDA and CDR2 SQIVND (reference sequence). J gave up 5 bases and V 6 bases, and 0 bases lay outside the gene matches. Sequenced material consisted of expressed TCRB transcripts (all of the isolated RNA was reverse transcribed). The table came from immunoSEQ multiplex PCR; TCRdb's copy has only in-frame clones and leaves some out. Here the sample spans some 180,000 clones, about 13% being singletons. This clone was seen a handful of times. Its antigen is unknown. Study results and caveats: The naive, central memory and Treg TCRB repertoires looked more alike in patients than they did in healthy donors. VDJ junctions sequenced from type 1 diabetes patients showed fewer insertions and more deletions. Researchers could not determine here whether HLA type influences TCRB rearrangement.

The source is a young woman in good health. The chain has TRBV19 and TRBJ2-1; 11 bases match TRBD2. Sequenced sample: central memory CD4+ T cells from blood. For the CDR3, the DNA is TGTGCCAGTAGACTAGCGGGAGACAATGAGCAGTTCTTC. This translates into CASRLAGDNEQFF.